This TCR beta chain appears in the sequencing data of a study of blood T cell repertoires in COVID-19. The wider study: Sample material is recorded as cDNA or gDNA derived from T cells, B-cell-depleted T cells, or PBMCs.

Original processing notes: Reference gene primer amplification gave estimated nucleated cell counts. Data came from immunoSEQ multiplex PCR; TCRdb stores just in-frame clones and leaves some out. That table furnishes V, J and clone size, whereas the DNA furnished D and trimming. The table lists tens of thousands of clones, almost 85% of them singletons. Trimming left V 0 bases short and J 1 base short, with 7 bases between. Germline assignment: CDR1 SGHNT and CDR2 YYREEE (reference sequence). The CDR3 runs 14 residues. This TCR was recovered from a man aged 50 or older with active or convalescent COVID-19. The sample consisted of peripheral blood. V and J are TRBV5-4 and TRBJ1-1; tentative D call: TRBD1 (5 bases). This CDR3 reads CASSLAQGNTEAFF. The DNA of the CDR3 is TGTGCCAGCAGCTTGGCGCAGGGGAACACTGAAGCTTTCTTT.